What follows are 13 T cell receptor beta chains derived from one specimen sequenced in a study of blood T cell repertoires in COVID-19. The assay was immunoSEQ multiplex PCR, and TCRdb's table has in-frame clones only and misses some. Found here are over 200,000 clones, around 81% of them singletons; the top ten hold 4.4%. The specimen sequenced was peripheral blood. These receptors originate from a man in his fifties with active or convalescent COVID-19.

This rearrangement joins TRBV18 to TRBJ2-1; the D gene is possibly TRBD1 (5 bases). The CDR3 runs to 15 residues. Deletions cut 2 bases from V and 6 bases from J, with 14 bases between. Germline CDR1 is KGHSH and CDR2 is LQKENI. Here the CDR3 reads CASSPIQGLVNEQFF. The CDR3 region has the DNA TGTGCCAGCTCACCAATCCAGGGTCTGGTCAATGAGCAGTTCTTC. The full variable domain, rest sourced from reference TRBV18 and TRBJ2-1, is NAGVMQNPRHLVRRRGQEARLRCSPMKGHSHVYWYRQLPEEGLKFMVYLQKENIIDESGMPKERFSAEFPKEGPSILRIQQVVRGDSAAYFCASSPIQGLVNEQFFGPGTRLTVL.

This clone was seen more than once but under ten times. V is TRBV7-9 and J is TRBJ1-1; D unclear. Germline values: CDR1 SEHNR, CDR2 FQNEAQ (reference sequence). This CDR3 is built from 15 residues. V shed 5 bases and J shed 3 bases, with 16 bases lying between them. Here the CDR3 DNA reads TGTGCCAGCAGCCCCACCGCGCCTCGGGACACTGAAGCTTTCTTT. It translates to CASSPTAPRDTEAFF.

The chain combines TRBV9 with TRBJ2-2, with 10 bases fitting TRBD2. V shed 7 bases and J 4 bases; nucleotides not matched to a gene: 4. This CDR3 has 14 residues. Per the germline V gene, CDR1 is SGDLS and CDR2 is YYNGEE. As DNA, the CDR3 is TGTGCCAGCGAGAGGACTAGCGGCACCGGGGAGCTGTTTTTT. This codes for CASERTSGTGELFF.

This clone is a singleton in its sample. The chain links TRBV6-6 to TRBJ2-3; D might be TRBD1 (5 bases). Germline assignment: CDR1 MNHNY and CDR2 SVGAGI (reference sequence). The V and J ends lost 0 bases and 1 base respectively, with 11 bases between them. The CDR3 has 16 amino acids. The CDR3 here is CASSYSNDRRTDTQYF. DNA of the CDR3: TGTGCCAGCAGTTACTCGAACGACAGACGCACAGATACGCAGTATTTT.

The chain combines TRBV18 with TRBJ2-1; 8 positions match TRBD2. This CDR3 spans 18 amino acids. Germline CDR1 KGHSH, CDR2 LQKENI. The ends lost 1 base at V and 0 bases at J; junction bases unmatched: 8. CDR3 coding DNA: TGTGCCAGCTCACCACTCCGAACTAGCGGTTTCTCCTACAATGAGCAGTTCTTC. Its protein is CASSPLRTSGFSYNEQFF.

The CDR3 reads CASSRPGGGTEAFF. Here the CDR3 DNA reads TGTGCCAGTAGTAGACCAGGTGGAGGCACTGAAGCTTTCTTT. This sequence joins TRBV19 and TRBJ1-1; D ambiguous. From germline, CDR1 is LNHDA and CDR2 SQIVND (reference sequence). The CDR3 runs 14 residues. Trimming cost V 4 bases and J 4 bases, with 13 bases left between them.

This clone was detected a few times. Other DNA sequences of this sample code for an identical CDR3. The rearrangement uses TRBV5-1 and TRBJ2-1; 10 bases are a match to TRBD2. Unmatched junction bases numbered 6, after V lost 0 bases and J lost 6 bases. Germline values: CDR1 SGHRS, CDR2 YFSETQ. The CDR3 is 16 residues long. CDR3 nucleotide sequence: TGCGCCAGCAGCTTGGCCAGCAGCGGGGGGGCCAATGAGCAGTTCTTC. Translation gives CASSLASSGGANEQFF. The full variable domain, completed using reference TRBV5-1 and TRBJ2-1, is KAGVTQTPRYLIKTRGQQVTLSCSPISGHRSVSWYQQTPGQGLQFLFEYFSETQRNKGNFPGRFSGRQFSNSRSEMNVSTLELGDSALYLCASSLASSGGANEQFFGPGTRLTVL.

V usage is TRBV18 and J usage is TRBJ2-5, with D perhaps TRBD1 (6 bases). The CDR3 contains 15 residues. The V and J ends lost 2 bases and 0 bases respectively, with 10 bases between them. Germline loops: CDR1 KGHSH, CDR2 LQKENI. The CDR3 protein is CASSPLGAYQETQYF. CDR3 sequence (DNA): TGTGCCAGCTCACCATTGGGGGCCTACCAAGAGACCCAGTACTTC.

This chain joins TRBV11-1 and TRBJ1-1; 7 bases fit TRBD1. The J segment lost 4 bases and the V segment lost 9 bases, leaving 8 bases of the junction unmatched. CDR1 is SGHAT, CDR2 FQDESV, per germline (reference sequence). This CDR3 has 13 residues. The CDR3 DNA reads TGTGCCAGGAGACAGGGCGATGGCACTGAAGCTTTCTTT. As protein: CARRQGDGTEAFF.

This chain connects TRBV30 to TRBJ1-2; no firm D call. The germline CDR1 and CDR2 sequences are GTSNPN and SVGIG (reference sequence). Trimming took 0 bases from V and 8 from J, leaving 10 bases between them. The CDR3 is made up of 12 amino acids. The CDR3 region is CAWSVLEGGYTF. The CDR3 DNA reads TGTGCCTGGAGTGTACTCGAGGGAGGCTACACCTTC.

The chain recombines TRBV6-2 or TRBV6-3 with TRBJ1-1, with TRBD1 matching 10 bases. CDR3 length: 13 amino acids. V lost 5 bases and J lost 11; bases outside the gene matches: 8. Germline assignment: CDR1 MNHEY and CDR2 SVGEGT. CDR3 residues: CASSPRDRGYAFF. DNA of the CDR3: TGTGCCAGCAGTCCGCGGGACAGGGGATATGCTTTCTTT.

This rearrangement joins TRBV5-1 to TRBJ1-4; tentatively, D is TRBD1 (6 bases). Germline V CDR1 and CDR2: SGHRS, YFSETQ. V lost 3 bases and J lost 0, with 9 bases in between. There are 15 residues in the CDR3. CDR3 nucleotides: TGCGCCAGCAGCTGGACAGAGTCAACTAATGAAAAACTGTTTTTT. This translates into CASSWTESTNEKLFF.

The V gene is TRBV12-5, the J gene TRBJ2-7; D gene uncertain. V gave up 0 bases and J gave up 6 bases, with 6 bases separating them. CDR3 length: 12 amino acids. The germline gives CDR1 LGHNT, CDR2 FRNRAP. Here the CDR3 DNA reads TGTGCTAGTGGTTTGGTACGCGGCGAGCAGTACTTC. This sequence encodes CASGLVRGEQYF.